Listed below are T cell receptor beta chains from one sample, sequenced in a study of blood T cells in healthy people across ages. MiXCR, run by TCRdb on the 5' RACE reads, gives a single entry per CDR3 protein. The sample comprises approximately 1,100,000 distinct CDR3 sequences, around 43% of which are singletons, and around 18% rests with the top ten. Sequenced: blood. Receptors were obtained from an older woman in good health. Each CDR3 is given without its conserved first and last residue. The order of the fields is V gene, CDR3 protein.

v_call: TRBV7-3
cdr3_aa: ASSLTGNTGELF

v_call: TRBV12-3/TRBV12-4
cdr3_aa: ASSLHRVIAGIRTGVGDEQY

v_call: TRBV27
cdr3_aa: ASSLDIGDNEQY

v_call: TRBV29-1
cdr3_aa: SAGTGFGYT

v_call: TRBV27
cdr3_aa: ASSLGLAGVEQF

v_call: TRBV7-9
cdr3_aa: AISLSGDRMY

v_call: TRBV5-1
cdr3_aa: ASSPVSIPTGRRNEQF

v_call: TRBV12-3/TRBV12-4
cdr3_aa: ASSFARGTPYEQY

v_call: TRBV7-3
cdr3_aa: ASSLDGQGGYT

v_call: TRBV20-1
cdr3_aa: SAPDRGTDTQY

v_call: TRBV20-1
cdr3_aa: SASDGRFDQPQH

v_call: TRBV20-1
cdr3_aa: SAGSELAGGPSYEQY

v_call: TRBV12-3/TRBV12-4
cdr3_aa: ASSFLGGGSYGYT

v_call: TRBV27
cdr3_aa: ASSLWQGVTGANVLT

v_call: TRBV4-1
cdr3_aa: ASSQETGSNQPQH

v_call: TRBV7-9
cdr3_aa: ASSYWTGGPQGYT

v_call: TRBV27
cdr3_aa: ASSLTGPQNIQY

v_call: TRBV7-7
cdr3_aa: ASSPIGSTGETQY

v_call: TRBV20-1
cdr3_aa: SATLGTGATGELF

v_call: TRBV12-3/TRBV12-4
cdr3_aa: ASSVVGGYGYT

v_call: TRBV12-3/TRBV12-4
cdr3_aa: ASSAEGQGLYEQY

v_call: TRBV28
cdr3_aa: ASSPGGGGSGANVLT

v_call: TRBV20-1
cdr3_aa: SAPLRLAGGNEQF

v_call: TRBV29-1
cdr3_aa: SVGKAGIYKEQF

v_call: TRBV6-5
cdr3_aa: ASSSLEGRGETQY

v_call: TRBV9
cdr3_aa: ASSVGAGETQY

v_call: TRBV7-6
cdr3_aa: ASSLRGGGNEQF

v_call: TRBV27
cdr3_aa: ASRSATGGNYGYT

v_call: TRBV20-1
cdr3_aa: SARDFADAQY

v_call: TRBV12-3/TRBV12-4
cdr3_aa: ASSLDDRTRSLYEQY

v_call: TRBV20-1
cdr3_aa: SARDPMGGRGETQY

v_call: TRBV20-1
cdr3_aa: SATGGEGVDTQY

v_call: TRBV20-1
cdr3_aa: SAPSLLGAREQF

v_call: TRBV5-1
cdr3_aa: ASSQTGLSHYNSPLH

v_call: TRBV6-1
cdr3_aa: ASRGTGAKYEQY

v_call: TRBV29-1
cdr3_aa: SVVRGREQY

v_call: TRBV25-1
cdr3_aa: ASSEYGDGYEQY

v_call: TRBV20-1
cdr3_aa: SAKRAGEFYEQY

v_call: TRBV29-1
cdr3_aa: SVFIGGPIYEQY

v_call: TRBV20-1
cdr3_aa: SARDTLGRGILGNQPQH

v_call: TRBV6-2/TRBV6-3
cdr3_aa: ASSYPGRWSDTQY

v_call: TRBV6-6
cdr3_aa: ASRDGDRGPTNEKLF

v_call: TRBV7-3
cdr3_aa: ASSLSVGNGNQPQH

v_call: TRBV7-2
cdr3_aa: ASSLDGRQQETQY

v_call: TRBV29-1
cdr3_aa: SLGQGTEAF

v_call: TRBV6-1
cdr3_aa: ATTLGQASSYEQY

v_call: TRBV28
cdr3_aa: ASRTGLLPYEQY

v_call: TRBV20-1
cdr3_aa: SARDGRSSTDTQY

v_call: TRBV7-9
cdr3_aa: ASSFSGREYEQY

v_call: TRBV29-1
cdr3_aa: SFRTATNEKLF

v_call: TRBV29-1
cdr3_aa: SGTQGWETQY

v_call: TRBV20-1
cdr3_aa: SARRDREDEQF

v_call: TRBV27
cdr3_aa: ASSLNRERWTQY

v_call: TRBV7-9
cdr3_aa: ASSPSGSQQF

v_call: TRBV6-2/TRBV6-3
cdr3_aa: ASSYHPGTSGNEQY

v_call: TRBV5-1
cdr3_aa: ASSTGLAGGSSYNEQF

v_call: TRBV13
cdr3_aa: ASSLVGQGFYEQY

v_call: TRBV29-1
cdr3_aa: SARTDQETQY

v_call: TRBV4-2
cdr3_aa: ASSQEGGTPTCGYT

v_call: TRBV27
cdr3_aa: ASSWGLAGENEQY